The entry below describes one T cell receptor (beta chain). This record comes from a study of cytomegalovirus exposure and HLA in healthy donors. Study details: The 100 million to 120 million unique TCR beta sequences, from roughly 170 million T cells, were found by an earlier analysis.

With 60 Vbeta and 13 Jbeta primers, the PCR was carried out. Clones were read by immunoSEQ multiplex PCR, and TCRdb kept only the in-frame ones, dropping some. The data show 100,000 to 150,000 clones, nearly 80% seen once. The CDR3 is made up of 15 amino acids. The germline V gene encodes CDR1 MNHEY and CDR2 SVGAGI. Trimming shortened V by 1 base and J by 8 bases, and 15 bases separated the two germline ends. Sample: PBMCs. The sequence was collected from a woman aged 40-49 years in good health and CMV-seronegative. The chain recombines TRBV6-5 with TRBJ2-1, with D perhaps matching TRBD1 (6 bases). This chain's CDR3 is CASSYWGPGRDEQFF. In DNA form, the CDR3 reads TGTGCCAGCAGTTACTGGGGGCCCGGTAGGGATGAGCAGTTCTTC.